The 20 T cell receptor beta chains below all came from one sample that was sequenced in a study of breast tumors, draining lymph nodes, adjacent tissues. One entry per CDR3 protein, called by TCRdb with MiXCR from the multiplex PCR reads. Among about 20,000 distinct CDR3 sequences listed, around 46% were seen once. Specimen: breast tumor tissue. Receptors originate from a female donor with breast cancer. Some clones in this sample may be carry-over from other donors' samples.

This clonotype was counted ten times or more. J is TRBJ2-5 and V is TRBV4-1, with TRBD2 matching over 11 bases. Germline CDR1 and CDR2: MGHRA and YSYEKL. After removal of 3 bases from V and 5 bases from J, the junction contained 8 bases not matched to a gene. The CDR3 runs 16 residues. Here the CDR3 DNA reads TGCGCCAGCAGCCAGGACATAGCGGGAGGGGAGGAGACCCAGTACTTC. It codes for CASSQDIAGGEETQYF.

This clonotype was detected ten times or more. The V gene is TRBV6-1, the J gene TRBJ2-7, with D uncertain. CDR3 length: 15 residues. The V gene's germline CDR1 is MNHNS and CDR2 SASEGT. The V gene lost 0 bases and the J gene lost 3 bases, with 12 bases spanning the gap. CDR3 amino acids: CASSEASTAYYEQYF. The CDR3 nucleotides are TGTGCCAGCAGTGAAGCGTCCACAGCATACTACGAGCAGTACTTC.

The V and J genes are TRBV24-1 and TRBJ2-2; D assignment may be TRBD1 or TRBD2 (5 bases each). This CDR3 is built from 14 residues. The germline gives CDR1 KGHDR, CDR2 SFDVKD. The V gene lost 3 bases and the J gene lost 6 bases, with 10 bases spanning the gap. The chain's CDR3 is CATSDHRRSGELFF. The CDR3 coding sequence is TGTGCCACCAGTGATCACAGGAGGTCCGGGGAGCTGTTTTTT.

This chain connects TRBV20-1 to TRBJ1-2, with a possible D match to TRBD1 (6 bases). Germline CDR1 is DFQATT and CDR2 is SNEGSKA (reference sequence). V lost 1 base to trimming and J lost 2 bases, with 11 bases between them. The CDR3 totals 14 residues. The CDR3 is CSARGGTPNYGYTF. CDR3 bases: TGCAGTGCTAGAGGGGGGACACCCAACTATGGCTACACCTTC.

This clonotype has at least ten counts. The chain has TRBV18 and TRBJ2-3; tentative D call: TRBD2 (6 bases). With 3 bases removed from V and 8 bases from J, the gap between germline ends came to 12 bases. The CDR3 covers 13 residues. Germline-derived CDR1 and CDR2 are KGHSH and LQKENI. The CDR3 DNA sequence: TGTGCCAGCTCACCGGGGGGAACGGGTACGCAGTATTTT. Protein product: CASSPGGTGTQYF. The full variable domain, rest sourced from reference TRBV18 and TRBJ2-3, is NAGVMQNPRHLVRRRGQEARLRCSPMKGHSHVYWYRQLPEEGLKFMVYLQKENIIDESGMPKERFSAEFPKEGPSILRIQQVVRGDSAAYFCASSPGGTGTQYFGPGTRLTVL.

The CDR3 nucleotides read TGTGCCAGCAGCGCCTCCCTGGGAGTCGCTGGAAACGAGCAGTACTTC. Translated: CASSASLGVAGNEQYF. The V call is TRBV9, the J call TRBJ2-7, with D tentatively TRBD2 (5 bases). In germline, CDR1 is SGDLS, CDR2 YYNGEE. The CDR3 covers 16 residues. V lost 3 bases and J 5 bases, leaving 21 bases between the germline ends.

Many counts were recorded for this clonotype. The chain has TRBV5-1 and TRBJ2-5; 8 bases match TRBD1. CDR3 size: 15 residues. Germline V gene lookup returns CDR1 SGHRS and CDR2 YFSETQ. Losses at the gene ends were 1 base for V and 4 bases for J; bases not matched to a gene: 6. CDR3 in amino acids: CASSLFGQGRETQYF. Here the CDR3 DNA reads TGCGCCAGCAGCTTGTTCGGACAGGGAAGAGAGACCCAGTACTTC.

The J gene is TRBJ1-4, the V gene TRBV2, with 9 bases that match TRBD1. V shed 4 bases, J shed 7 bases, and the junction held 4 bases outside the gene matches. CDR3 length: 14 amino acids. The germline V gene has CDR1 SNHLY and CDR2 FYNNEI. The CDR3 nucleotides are TGTGCCAGCAGTGTGGACAGGGGAAGTGAAAAACTGTTTTTT. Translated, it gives CASSVDRGSEKLFF.

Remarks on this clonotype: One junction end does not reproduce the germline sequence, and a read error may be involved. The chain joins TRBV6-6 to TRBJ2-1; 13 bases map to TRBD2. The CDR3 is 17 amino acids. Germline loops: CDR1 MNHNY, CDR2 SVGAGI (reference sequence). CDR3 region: CASSHSRTSGGSYGQFF. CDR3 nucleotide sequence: TGTGCCAGCAGTCACTCGAGGACTAGCGGGGGCTCATATGGGCAGTTCTTC.

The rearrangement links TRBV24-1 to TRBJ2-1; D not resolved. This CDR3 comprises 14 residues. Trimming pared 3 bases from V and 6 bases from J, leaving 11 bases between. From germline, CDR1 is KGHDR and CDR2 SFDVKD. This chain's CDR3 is CATSDPGHSNEQFF. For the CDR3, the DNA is TGTGCCACCAGTGATCCAGGCCATTCCAATGAGCAGTTCTTC.

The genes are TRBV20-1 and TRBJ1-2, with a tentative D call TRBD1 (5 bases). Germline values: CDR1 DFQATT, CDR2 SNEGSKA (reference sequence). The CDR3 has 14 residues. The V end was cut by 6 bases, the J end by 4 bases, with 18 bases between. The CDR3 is CSAPGTASIYGYTF. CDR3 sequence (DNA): TGCAGTGCCCCCGGGACGGCTTCTATCTATGGCTACACCTTC.

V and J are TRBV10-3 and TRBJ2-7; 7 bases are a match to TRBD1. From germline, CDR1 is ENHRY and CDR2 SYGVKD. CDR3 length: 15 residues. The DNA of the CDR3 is TGTGCCAGCAGTGAATCCGGGACAGCCGTCCGGGGGCAGTACGTC. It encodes CASSESGTAVRGQYV.

This CDR3 reads CSADRGLTYEQYF. The CDR3 coding sequence is TGCAGTGCCGACAGGGGACTAACCTACGAGCAGTACTTC. The chain is built from TRBV20-1 and TRBJ2-7, with a tentative D call TRBD1 (8 bases). The V end was cut by 6 bases, the J end by 2 bases, with 14 bases between. Germline V gene data show CDR1 as DFQATT and CDR2 as SNEGSKA (reference sequence). The CDR3 spans 13 residues.

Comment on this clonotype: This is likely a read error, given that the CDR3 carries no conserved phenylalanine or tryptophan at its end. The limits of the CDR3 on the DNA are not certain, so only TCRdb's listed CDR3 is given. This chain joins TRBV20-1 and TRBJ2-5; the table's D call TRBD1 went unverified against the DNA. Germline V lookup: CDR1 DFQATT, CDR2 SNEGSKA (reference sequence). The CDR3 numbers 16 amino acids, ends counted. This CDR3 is CSATTGTGGYGYTFGS.

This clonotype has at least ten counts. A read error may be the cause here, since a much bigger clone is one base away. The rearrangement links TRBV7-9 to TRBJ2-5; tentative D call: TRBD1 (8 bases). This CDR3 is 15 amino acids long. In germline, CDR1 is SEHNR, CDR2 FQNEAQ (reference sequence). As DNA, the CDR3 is TGTGCCAGCAGCTTAGGTGACACAGGGGGGGAGACCCAGCACTTC. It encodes CASSLGDTGGETQHF.

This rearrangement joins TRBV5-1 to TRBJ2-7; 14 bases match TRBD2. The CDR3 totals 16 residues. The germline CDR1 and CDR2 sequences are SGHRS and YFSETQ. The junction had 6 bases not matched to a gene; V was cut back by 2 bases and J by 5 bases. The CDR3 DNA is TGCGCCAGCAGCTTAGGGACTAGCGGGAGTTCCCACGAGCAGTACTTC. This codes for CASSLGTSGSSHEQYF.

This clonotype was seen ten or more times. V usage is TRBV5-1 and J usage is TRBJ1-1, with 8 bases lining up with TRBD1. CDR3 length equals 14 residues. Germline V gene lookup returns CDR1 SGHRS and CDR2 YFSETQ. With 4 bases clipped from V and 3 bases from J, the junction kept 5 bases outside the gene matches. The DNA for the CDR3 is TGCGCCAGCAGCCTTGGACAGGGCTACACTGAAGCTTTCTTT. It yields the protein CASSLGQGYTEAFF.

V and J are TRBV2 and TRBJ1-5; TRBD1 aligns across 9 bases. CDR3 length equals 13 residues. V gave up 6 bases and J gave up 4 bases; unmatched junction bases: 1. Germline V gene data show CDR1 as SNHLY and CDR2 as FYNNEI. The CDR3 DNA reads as TGTGCCAGCAGGGGGACAGGGAATCAGCCCCAGCATTTT. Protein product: CASRGTGNQPQHF.

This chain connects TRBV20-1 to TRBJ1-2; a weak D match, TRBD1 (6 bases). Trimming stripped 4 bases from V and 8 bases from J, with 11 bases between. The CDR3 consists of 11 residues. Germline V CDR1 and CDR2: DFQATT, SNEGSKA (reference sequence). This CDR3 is CSAIPTGGYTF. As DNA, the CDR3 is TGCAGTGCTATACCGACAGGAGGCTACACCTTC.

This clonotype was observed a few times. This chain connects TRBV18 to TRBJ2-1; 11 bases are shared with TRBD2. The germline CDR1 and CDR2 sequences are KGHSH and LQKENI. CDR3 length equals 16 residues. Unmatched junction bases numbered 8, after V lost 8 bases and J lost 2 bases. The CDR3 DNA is TGTGCCAGCGCGTCGGTAGCGGGAGGGACCTACAATGAGCAGTTCTTC. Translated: CASASVAGGTYNEQFF.